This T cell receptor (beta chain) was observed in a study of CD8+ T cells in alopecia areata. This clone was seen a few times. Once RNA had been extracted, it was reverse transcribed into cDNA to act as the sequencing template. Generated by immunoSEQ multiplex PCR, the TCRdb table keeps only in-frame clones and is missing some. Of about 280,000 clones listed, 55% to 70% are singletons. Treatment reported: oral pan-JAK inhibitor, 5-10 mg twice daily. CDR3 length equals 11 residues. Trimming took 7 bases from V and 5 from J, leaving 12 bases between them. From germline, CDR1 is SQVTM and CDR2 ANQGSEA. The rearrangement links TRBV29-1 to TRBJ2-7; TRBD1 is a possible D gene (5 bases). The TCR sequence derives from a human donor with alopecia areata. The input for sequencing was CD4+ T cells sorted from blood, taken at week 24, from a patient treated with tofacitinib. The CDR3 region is CSGGRGHEQYF. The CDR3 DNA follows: TGCAGCGGTGGTAGGGGCCACGAGCAGTACTTC.